This T cell receptor (beta chain) was observed in a study of T cell responses to AZD1222 COVID-19 vaccine. Second-dose groups at about 4 or about 12 weeks were pooled. Note on this clone: Its antigen is unknown.

Using immunoSEQ multiplex PCR, the repertoire was profiled, and TCRdb retains in-frame clones only, with some absent. The data show roughly 120,000 clones, 85% seen once. Between the trimmed V and J ends, which lost 0 bases and 2 bases, there was a span of 9 bases. The CDR3 contains 15 residues. The V gene's germline CDR1 is LGHNA and CDR2 YSLEER. Study observations and caveats: Spike-specific TCR breadth rose after two AZD1222 doses, and depth rose as well. Baseline seropositivity occurred in only a handful of AZD1222 recipients. There were vaccine-associated CD4 TCRs across spike, dominant at 160-218 and 743-854.

The chain carries TRBV4-3 and TRBJ2-3; D gene uncertain. The sample was peripheral blood, taken 28 days after the second AZD1222 dose. The TCR originated in an adult who received the AZD1222 COVID-19 vaccine. Here the CDR3 reads CASSQETYNTDTQYF. The CDR3 DNA follows: TGCGCCAGCAGCCAAGAGACCTACAACACAGATACGCAGTATTTT.